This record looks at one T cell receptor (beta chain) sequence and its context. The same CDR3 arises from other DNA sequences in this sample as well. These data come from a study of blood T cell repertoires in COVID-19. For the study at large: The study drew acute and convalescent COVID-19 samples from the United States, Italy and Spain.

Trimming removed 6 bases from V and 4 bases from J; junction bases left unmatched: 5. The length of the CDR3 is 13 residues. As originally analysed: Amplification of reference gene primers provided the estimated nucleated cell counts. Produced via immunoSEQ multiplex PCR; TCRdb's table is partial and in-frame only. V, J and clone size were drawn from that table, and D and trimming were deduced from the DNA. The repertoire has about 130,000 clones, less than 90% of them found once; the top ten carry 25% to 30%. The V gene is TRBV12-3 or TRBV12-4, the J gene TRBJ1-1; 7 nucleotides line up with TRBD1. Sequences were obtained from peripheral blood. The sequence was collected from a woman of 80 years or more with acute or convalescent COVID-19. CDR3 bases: TGTGCCAGCAGAAGACAGGGCGGCACTGAAGCTTTCTTT. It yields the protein CASRRQGGTEAFF.